The clone carrying this T cell receptor (beta chain) was seen more than once but under ten times. V shed 7 bases and J shed 8 bases, with 18 bases lying between them. CDR1 SQVTM and CDR2 ANQGSEA come from the germline V gene. The CDR3 is 13 amino acids. The sample originates from a study of response to subunit inactivated influenza vaccine. One entry per CDR3 protein results from TCRdb running MiXCR on the RT-PCR reads. In the table there are hundreds of thousands of distinct CDR3 sequences, about 11% of which are singletons. The TCR comes from a man between 45 and 60 years old who received an inactivated influenza vaccine. This rearrangement joins TRBV29-1 to TRBJ2-1, with D perhaps matching TRBD2 (6 bases). Material: PBMCs from blood, obtained on the day of vaccination. The CDR3 region is CSAGRLALDEQFF. For the CDR3, the DNA is TGCAGCGCGGGGCGGCTAGCGTTGGATGAGCAGTTCTTC.